This TCR beta chain is from a study of blood T cell repertoires in COVID-19. Germline lookup yields CDR1 SGHVS and CDR2 FQNEAQ. This CDR3 comprises 15 residues. Between the trimmed V and J ends, which lost 2 bases and 6 bases, there was a span of 13 bases. TCRdb keeps only in-frame clones here, not all; method: immunoSEQ multiplex PCR. The sample lists around 36,000 clones; 82% were seen once. This clone was recorded a few times. The chain recombines TRBV7-8 with TRBJ2-2; no firm D call. Sample: peripheral blood. This receptor was taken from an elderly man with active or convalescent COVID-19. The DNA of the CDR3 is TGTGCCAGCAGCTTAAGGTTTTTGGGCGCCGGGGAGCTGTTTTTT. Translating gives CASSLRFLGAGELFF.